The rows below give T cell receptor beta chains drawn from one sample of a study of T cells in Graves' hyperthyroidism and ophthalmopathy. One entry per CDR3 protein results from TCRdb running MiXCR on the multiplex PCR reads. The sample carries fewer than 550,000 distinct CDR3 sequences, less than 25% recorded once. Source material: blood. Receptors originate from a woman aged 25-40 years with Graves' ophthalmopathy. Each CDR3 is given with its conserved first and last residue. Fields, in order: D gene, V gene, J gene, clone size, CDR3 DNA, CDR3 protein. A D gene is named only where the DNA matches it firmly. Only some rows state a clone size, as once, few, many or a class for expanded clones.

>-|TRBV5-1|TRBJ1-2|many
TGCGCCAGCAGCCAACGTGGGGGCTCTGAAAGTGGTTTTGACACCTTC
CASSQRGGSESGFDTF
>-|TRBV2|TRBJ1-2|many
TGTGCCAGCACAGGGTATAACTATGGCTACACCTTC
CASTGYNYGYTF
>-|TRBV7-2|TRBJ2-7|-
TGTGCCAGCAGCTTAGGGGCAAGTACCTACGAGCAGTACTTC
CASSLGASTYEQYF
>-|TRBV6-5|TRBJ1-2|many
TGTGCCAGCAGTTACGGATCCACGGCCAACTATGGCTACACCTTC
CASSYGSTANYGYTF
>TRBD2|TRBV27|TRBJ2-7|many
TGTGCCAGCAGTTCCATCTCTTCTTGGGCGGGGGGCTACGAGCAGTACTTC
CASSSISSWAGGYEQYF
>TRBD1|TRBV28|TRBJ1-5|few
TGTGCCAGCAGCTACGCCCGGGACAGGGGGAGAAATCAGCCCCAGCATTTT
CASSYARDRGRNQPQHF
>-|TRBV20-1|TRBJ2-4|many
TGCAGTGCTAGTAGGCGGAAACTAGCCAAAAACATTCAGTACTTC
CSASRRKLAKNIQYF
>-|TRBV20-1|TRBJ1-1|many
TGCAGTGGAGTGGCCGAAATGAACACTGAAGCTTTCTTT
CSGVAEMNTEAFF
>-|TRBV6-5|TRBJ1-1|many
TGTGCCAGCAGTACGAACACTGAAGCTTTCTTT
CASSTNTEAFF
>TRBD1|TRBV7-9|TRBJ2-5|many
TGTGCCAGCAGCTACGAGACAGGGTCCGAGACCCAGTACTTC
CASSYETGSETQYF
>TRBD1|TRBV15|TRBJ1-5|once
TGTGCCACCAGCAGAGTAGTGACAGGGGGTCAGCCCCAGCATTTT
CATSRVVTGGQPQHF
>TRBD1|TRBV7-3|TRBJ2-5|-
TGTGCCAGCAGCTTGGGGGGGGACAGGGCTTCCCAGTACTTC
CASSLGGDRASQYF
>-|TRBV20-1|TRBJ1-6|-
TGCAGTGCCAACTCTGGGGTACTAAATTCACCCCTCCACTTT
CSANSGVLNSPLHF
>-|TRBV28|TRBJ2-5|few
TGTGCCAGCAGTGTCCCAAACAGTTTCCTTAGTAGTGAGACCCAGTACTTC
CASSVPNSFLSSETQYF
>-|TRBV20-1|TRBJ1-1|many
TGCAGTGCCGCCGTACAGGGCTTGGACACTGAAGCTTTCTTT
CSAAVQGLDTEAFF
>TRBD1|TRBV28|TRBJ2-2|many
TGTGCCAGTGAGGGGCAGGGGGAGAACACCGGGGAGCTGTTTTTT
CASEGQGENTGELFF
>TRBD1|TRBV20-1|TRBJ2-7|-
TGCAGTGCTAGAGATCCACGACAGGGGGTGGGTGGCGAGCAGTACTTC
CSARDPRQGVGGEQYF
>-|TRBV7-8|TRBJ2-7|many
TGTGCCAGCAGCTTAGGTAGGCGAGCTTACGAGCAGTACTTC
CASSLGRRAYEQYF
>-|TRBV5-1|TRBJ2-7|-
TGCGCCAGCAGGCAGGGATTATCCTACGAGCAGTACTTC
CASRQGLSYEQYF
>TRBD1|TRBV10-3|TRBJ1-2|many
TGTGCCATCAGTGCGGCCAACTCACAGGGGCAGGGTGGCTACACCTTC
CAISAANSQGQGGYTF
>-|TRBV20-1|TRBJ1-5|-
TGCAGTGCTACTACAGGGCGTAGCAATCAGCCCCAGCATTTT
CSATTGRSNQPQHF
>-|TRBV9|TRBJ2-7|many
TGTGCCAGCAGCGTACTCGGTGGTATGACCTACGAGCAGTACTTC
CASSVLGGMTYEQYF
>TRBD1|TRBV11-1|TRBJ1-1|many
TGTGCCAGCAGCGACAGGGGGGAAGCTTTCTTT
CASSDRGEAFF
>TRBD2|TRBV7-2|TRBJ2-5|once
TGTGCCAGCAGCCCAGGGACTAGCGGGGCGGGAAAGACCCAGTACTTC
CASSPGTSGAGKTQYF
>TRBD1|TRBV11-1|TRBJ2-7|-
TGTGCCAGCAGCTTACCCGGGACAGGGGTCGAGCAGTACTTC
CASSLPGTGVEQYF
>TRBD1|TRBV19|TRBJ1-2|many
TGTGCCACCTTGACAGGGCTTGGCTACACCTTC
CATLTGLGYTF
>-|TRBV12-3/TRBV12-4|TRBJ1-2|many
TGTGCCAGCAGTTCCGAGGGGTATAAGGGCTATGGCTACACCTTC
CASSSEGYKGYGYTF
>-|TRBV12-3/TRBV12-4|TRBJ2-5|many
TGTGCCAGCAGTTTGGGGATTGGGGGGGCTGGGGAGACCCAGTACTTC
CASSLGIGGAGETQYF
>-|TRBV20-1|TRBJ2-4|-
TGCAGTGCATCTAATCTAAACATTCAGTACTTC
CSASNLNIQYF
>TRBD1|TRBV10-3|TRBJ1-3|few
TGTGCCACCTCAGACAGGGGAGGAGGAAACACCATATATTTT
CATSDRGGGNTIYF
>TRBD1|TRBV28|TRBJ1-2|many
TGTGCCAGCAGTTCCTGGGACAGGGGGCCGGACTATGGCTACACCTTC
CASSSWDRGPDYGYTF
>-|TRBV2|TRBJ1-3|many
TGTGCCAGCAGTGCGGCGGTCTCTGGAAACACCATATATTTT
CASSAAVSGNTIYF
>TRBD1|TRBV30|TRBJ1-2|-
TGTGCCTGGAGTGCATCGGACAGGGGGCAGGGCTACACCTTC
CAWSASDRGQGYTF
>-|TRBV20-1|TRBJ2-7|many
TGCAGTGCTAGTTCCAGGGGAGACGAGCAGTACTTC
CSASSRGDEQYF
>-|TRBV7-2|TRBJ2-7|many
TGTGCCAGCAGCCCACAGGGTTGGTACGAGCAGTACTTC
CASSPQGWYEQYF
>-|TRBV9|TRBJ1-1|few
TGTGCCAGCGCCTCAACCTGGCAGGGTACTGAAGCTTTCTTT
CASASTWQGTEAFF
>TRBD1|TRBV6-1|TRBJ1-1|many
TGTGCCAGCAGTAGGACAGGGTTAAGCGTGAACACTGAAGCTTTCTTT
CASSRTGLSVNTEAFF
>TRBD1|TRBV6-5|TRBJ2-2|many
TGTGCCAGCAGTATACAGGGGGCGGTCACCGGGGAGCTGTTTTTT
CASSIQGAVTGELFF
>TRBD2|TRBV6-4|TRBJ2-7|many
TGTGCCAGCAGTGCTCCCCTCCCTCAGCGGGAGGCGTACGAGCAGTACTTC
CASSAPLPQREAYEQYF
>TRBD2|TRBV7-2|TRBJ2-7|many
TGCGCCAGCAGCCTAAGAGCGGGGGGCTCCTACGAGCAGTACTTC
CASSLRAGGSYEQYF
>-|TRBV11-1|TRBJ1-1|many
TGTGCCAGCAGCTTGTCGGCTACTTCGAACACTGAAGCTTTCTTT
CASSLSATSNTEAFF
>-|TRBV20-1|TRBJ2-7|few
TGCAGTGCCTCCCCCGACAGTGATTCCTACGAGCAGTACTTC
CSASPDSDSYEQYF
>-|TRBV9|TRBJ1-3|many
TGTGCCAGCAGCGCCAACGACAGGGGAAACACCATATATTTT
CASSANDRGNTIYF
>-|TRBV11-2|TRBJ2-7|many
TGTGCCAGCAGCTCCCCTTGGGGGGAGAGGGGCGAGCAGTACTTC
CASSSPWGERGEQYF
>-|TRBV6-2/TRBV6-3|TRBJ2-7|many
TGTGCCATTCAGCCCCGGGGGGCTGGGGAGCAGTACTTC
CAIQPRGAGEQYF
>-|TRBV27|TRBJ1-1|few
TGTGCCAGCAGTTCGGACATCAACACTGAAGCTTTCTTT
CASSSDINTEAFF
>TRBD1|TRBV7-2|TRBJ2-5|few
TGTGCCAGCAGCTTAGGGGGACAGTACCAAGAGACCCAGTACTTC
CASSLGGQYQETQYF
>-|TRBV6-5|TRBJ2-7|-
TGTGCCACCCGTTCAGGGACGGAGCAGTACTTC
CATRSGTEQYF
>-|TRBV18|TRBJ1-1|-
TGTGCCAGCTCACCCGCAGGGCACACTGAAGCTTTCTTT
CASSPAGHTEAFF
>TRBD1|TRBV5-1|TRBJ1-2|many
TGTGCCAGCAGCTTAGGGACAGGGCTGGGCTACACCTTC
CASSLGTGLGYTF
>TRBD2|TRBV13|TRBJ2-7|-
TGTGCCAGCAGCCAGGGACTAGCGGGGGGAGCCTACGAGCAGTACTTC
CASSQGLAGGAYEQYF
>TRBD1|TRBV27|TRBJ2-5|many
TGTGCCAGCAGTCCACAGGGGCAGGGGCGAGAGACCCAGTACTTC
CASSPQGQGRETQYF
>-|TRBV11-1|TRBJ1-3|many
TGTGCCAGCAGCGGGGTAGACAGGCTCTCTGGAAACACCATATATTTT
CASSGVDRLSGNTIYF
>TRBD1|TRBV6-5|TRBJ1-1|-
TGTGCCAGCAGTTACCCCGGGACAGGGGATAGGAACACTGAAGCTTTCTTT
CASSYPGTGDRNTEAFF
>-|TRBV28|TRBJ1-2|-
TGTGCCAGCAGTGAACCGACGGCCGGCTACACCTTC
CASSEPTAGYTF
>-|TRBV6-5|TRBJ1-1|many
TGTGCCAGCAGTTACCCGGGACAGAACACTGAAGCTTTCTTT
CASSYPGQNTEAFF
>TRBD1|TRBV6-5|TRBJ2-4|-
TGTGCCAGCAGTTACTCAGGCAGGGGGATCGCCAAAAACATTAAGTACTTC
CASSYSGRGIAKNIKYF
>-|TRBV6-1|TRBJ1-6|-
TGTGCCAGCATATCTCTCGGAGGATCACCCCTCCACTTT
CASISLGGSPLHF